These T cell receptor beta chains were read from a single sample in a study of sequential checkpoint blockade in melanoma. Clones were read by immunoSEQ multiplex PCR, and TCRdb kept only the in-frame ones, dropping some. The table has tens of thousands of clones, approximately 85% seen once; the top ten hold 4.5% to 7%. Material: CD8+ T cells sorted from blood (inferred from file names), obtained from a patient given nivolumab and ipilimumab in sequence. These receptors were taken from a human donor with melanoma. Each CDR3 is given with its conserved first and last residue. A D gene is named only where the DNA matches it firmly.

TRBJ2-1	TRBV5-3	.	CARSLARRRGCSYNEQFF
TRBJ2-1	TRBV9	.	CASSGPGLYNEQFF
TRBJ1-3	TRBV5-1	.	CASSFEGAGNTIYF
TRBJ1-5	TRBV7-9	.	CASSFQGGDQPQHF
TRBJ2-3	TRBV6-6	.	CASNQLVTDTQYF
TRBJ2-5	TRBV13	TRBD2	CASSPGLAGGRWETQYF
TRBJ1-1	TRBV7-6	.	CASSLYEGEAFF
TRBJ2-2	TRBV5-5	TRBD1	CASSSGQGGNTGELFF
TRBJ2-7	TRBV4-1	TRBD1	CASSQDMGTGGLYEQYF
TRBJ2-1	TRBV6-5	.	CASSSNTGSRYNEQFF
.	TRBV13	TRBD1	CASSSQGASYEQYF
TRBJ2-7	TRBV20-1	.	CSAAGEAEQYF
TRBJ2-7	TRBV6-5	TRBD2	CASSYRGGEGTYEQYF
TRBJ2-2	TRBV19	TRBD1	CASSKIEGQHTGELFF
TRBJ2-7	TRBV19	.	CASSIEVEGLYEQYF
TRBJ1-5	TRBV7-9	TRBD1	CASSPPGQGNQPQHF
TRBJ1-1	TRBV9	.	CASSYPGENTEAFF
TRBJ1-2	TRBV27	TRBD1	CASAVGTGANYGYTF
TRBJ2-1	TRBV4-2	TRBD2	CASSQEDTASGNEQFF
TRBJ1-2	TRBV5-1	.	CASSLADTGYTF
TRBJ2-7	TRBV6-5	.	CASSLPWRADSYEQYF
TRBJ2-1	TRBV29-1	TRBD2	CSVPGLAGGPGEQFF
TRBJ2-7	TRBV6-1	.	CASSEFQQIPEQYF
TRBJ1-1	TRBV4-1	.	CASSQDRSGFNTEAFF
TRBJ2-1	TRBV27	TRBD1	CASSLPGTGTHNEQFF
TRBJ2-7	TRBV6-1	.	CASKPDDRAYEQYF
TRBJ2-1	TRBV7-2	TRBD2	CASSLGGSCFF
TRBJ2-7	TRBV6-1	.	CASSDYYEQYF
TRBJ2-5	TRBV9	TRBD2	CASSAGTSGSTGETQYF
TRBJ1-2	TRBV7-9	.	CASSPPMQMDGYTF
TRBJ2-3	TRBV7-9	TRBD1	CASSSVPGQGEQYF
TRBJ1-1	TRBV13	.	CASSLGHPGQNTEAFF
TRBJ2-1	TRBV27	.	CASSLSSSRTSYNEQFF
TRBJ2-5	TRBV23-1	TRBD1	CASSQVAPGQETETQYF
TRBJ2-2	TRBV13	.	CASSLNGVSRTGELFF
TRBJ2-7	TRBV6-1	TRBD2	CASSEGISGGYEQYF
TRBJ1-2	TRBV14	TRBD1	CASSHEDRQRAYGYTF
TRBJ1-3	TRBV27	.	CASSLSTGSGNTIYF
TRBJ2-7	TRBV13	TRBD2	CASSLGVREGLLEQYF
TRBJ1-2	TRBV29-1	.	CSVGGYLNEVYGYTF
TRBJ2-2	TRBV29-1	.	CSVEPRGTGELFF
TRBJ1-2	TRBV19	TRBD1	CASSIQGGLYYGYTF
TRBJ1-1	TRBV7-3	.	CASSPTGGPGTEAFF
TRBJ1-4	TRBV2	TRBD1	CASRMTGGVNNEKLFF
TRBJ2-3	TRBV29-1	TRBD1	CSVERGLGRGTDTQYF
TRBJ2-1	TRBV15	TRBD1	CATSATTGSSYNEQFF
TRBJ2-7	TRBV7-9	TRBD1	CASSNRQGISSYEQYF
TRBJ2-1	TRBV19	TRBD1	CASTPGRGNEQFF
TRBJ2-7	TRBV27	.	CASSLAPRVYEQYF
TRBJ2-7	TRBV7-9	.	CASSSGLAGYEQYF
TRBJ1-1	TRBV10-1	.	CASSLTMNTEAFF
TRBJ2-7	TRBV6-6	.	CASRPGDYEQYF
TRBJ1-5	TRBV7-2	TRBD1	CASSLRRQGARNQPQHF
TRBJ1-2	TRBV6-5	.	CASSYGGERGYTF
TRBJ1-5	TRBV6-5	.	CASSYGRNQPQHF